The 15 T cell receptor beta chains below all came from one sample that was sequenced in a study of blood T cells in healthy people across ages. It was with a sample-barcoded 5' primer and a J-beta primer mix that a second PCR of roughly 7 to 12 cycles was run. TCRdb re-derived calls from the 5' RACE reads in MiXCR, one entry per CDR3 protein. The sample shows 1.5 million to 2 million distinct CDR3 sequences, around 35% of them seen only once. Sample: blood. These TCRs come from a woman aged 25-40 years in good health.

As for this clonotype: One end of the junction does not line up with germline, which may come from a read error. The gene calls are TRBV5-3 and TRBJ1-4; 9 nucleotides match TRBD1. TRBV5-3 is known as an ORF, though its function is uncertain. The CDR3 runs to 18 residues. In DNA, the CDR3 is TGTGCCAGCAGCTTGAATCCTGACAGGGGGTTACTTAATGAAAAACTGTTTTTT. Translated: CASSLNPDRGLLNEKLFF.

This clonotype has ten or more counts. This CDR3 reads CASRLGSTDTQYF. The CDR3 region has the DNA TGCGCCAGCCGCCTTGGGAGCACAGATACGCAGTATTTT. This sequence joins TRBV5-1 and TRBJ2-3; D unresolved. The CDR3 runs 13 residues. V was cut by 7 bases and J by 0 bases, with 9 bases left in between. Germline CDR1 reads SGHRS; CDR2 reads YFSETQ.

V is TRBV6-1 and J is TRBJ2-5; no reliable D call. The CDR3 is 12 residues long. CDR1 and CDR2 (germline): MNHNS, SASEGT. V lost 6 bases and J lost 7, with 12 bases in between. DNA of the CDR3: TGTGCCAGCAGCGCAGATTCAGGGACCCAGTACTTC. Translation gives CASSADSGTQYF.

The chain joins TRBV6-6 to TRBJ2-1; 9 bases agree with TRBD2. V lost 0 bases, J lost 9 bases, and 6 bases stayed unmatched. Per the germline V gene, CDR1 is MNHNY and CDR2 is SVGAGI (reference sequence). This CDR3 has 15 residues. Written as DNA, the CDR3 is TGTGCCAGCAGTTACTCACCTAGCGGGAATGGTGAGCAGTTCTTC. Its protein is CASSYSPSGNGEQFF.

The chain combines TRBV5-6 with TRBJ1-2, with 7 bases lining up with TRBD1. This CDR3 is built from 16 residues. With 4 bases clipped from V and 3 bases from J, the junction kept 12 bases outside the gene matches. Germline CDR1 is SGHDT and CDR2 is YYEEEE. The CDR3: CASSENIGGFYYGYTF. The DNA of the CDR3 is TGTGCCAGCAGCGAGAATATAGGGGGCTTTTACTATGGCTACACCTTC.

The chain recombines TRBV5-1 with TRBJ1-1, with no clear D. The germline V gene has CDR1 SGHRS and CDR2 YFSETQ. Trimming took off 4 bases at V and 3 bases at J, with 10 bases between the two ends. The CDR3 is 13 residues long. CDR3 amino acids: CASSLRIDTEAFF. The DNA of the CDR3 is TGCGCCAGCAGCCTACGAATTGACACTGAAGCTTTCTTT.

The CDR3 coding sequence is TGCGCCAGCAGTCATACTCCCGGGACAGTTAACACTGAAGCTTTCTTT. This codes for CASSHTPGTVNTEAFF. V and J are TRBV5-1 and TRBJ1-1, with TRBD1 identical over 7 bases. The germline gives CDR1 SGHRS, CDR2 YFSETQ. The CDR3 is 16 residues long. Trimming removed 5 bases from V and 2 bases from J; junction bases left unmatched: 12. The whole variable domain, filled in from reference TRBV5-1 and TRBJ1-1, reads KAGVTQTPRYLIKTRGQQVTLSCSPISGHRSVSWYQQTPGQGLQFLFEYFSETQRNKGNFPGRFSGRQFSNSRSEMNVSTLELGDSALYLCASSHTPGTVNTEAFFGQGTRLTVV.

The gene calls are TRBV5-5 and TRBJ1-6; perhaps TRBD1 as D (6 bases). The CDR3 has 15 residues. Germline CDR1 reads SGHKS; CDR2 reads YYEKEE (reference sequence). Trimming took 3 bases from V and 7 from J, leaving 14 bases between them. The CDR3 reads CASSYGGRNNSPLHF. Here the CDR3 DNA reads TGTGCCAGCAGCTATGGGGGCAGGAACAATTCACCCCTCCACTTT.

The rearrangement uses TRBV5-1 and TRBJ2-1; TRBD2 matches 7 bases. The J segment lost 6 bases and the V segment lost 4 bases, leaving 7 bases of the junction unmatched. The CDR3 extends over 14 amino acids. Germline lookup yields CDR1 SGHRS and CDR2 YFSETQ. DNA of the CDR3: TGCGCCAGCAGCCCTATGACTAGCATCAATGAGCAGTTCTTC. This translates into CASSPMTSINEQFF.

This sequence joins TRBV9 and TRBJ2-1; perhaps TRBD2 as D (6 bases). Germline V gene sequence: CDR1 SGDLS, CDR2 YYNGEE. The length of the CDR3 is 14 residues. V dropped 0 bases and J dropped 6 bases, with 10 bases sitting between them. CDR3 amino acids: CASSVAAGPNEQFF. Here the CDR3 DNA reads TGTGCCAGCAGCGTAGCGGCGGGGCCCAATGAGCAGTTCTTC.

This clonotype was recorded a few times. This rearrangement joins TRBV28 to TRBJ2-4; the D gene is possibly TRBD1 (6 bases). The J call is in doubt because the DNA end fits TRBJ2-7 better. Germline assignment: CDR1 MDHEN and CDR2 SYDVKM. The CDR3 has 16 residues. The CDR3 protein is CASSAGGTLRIYEQYF. The CDR3 DNA sequence: TGTGCCAGCAGTGCCGGTGGGACACTCCGTATCTACGAGCAGTACTTC.

This clonotype came up a few times. This chain connects TRBV29-1 to TRBJ2-7; TRBD1 might be the D (5 bases). The J call is uncertain, as TRBJ2-5 better fits the DNA end. The CDR3 consists of 12 residues. The germline V gene has CDR1 SQVTM and CDR2 ANQGSEA. The CDR3: CSGEEGVETQYF. The CDR3 bases are TGCAGCGGTGAGGAAGGGGTAGAGACCCAGTACTTC.

The table lists this clonotype with many counts. This sequence joins TRBV20-1 and TRBJ2-3; D gene ambiguous. The V and J ends lost 1 base and 0 bases respectively, with 5 bases between them. The CDR3 spans 13 residues. Germline V gives CDR1 DFQATT, CDR2 SNEGSKA (reference sequence). The CDR3 reads CSARAPSTDTQYF. DNA for the CDR3: TGCAGTGCTAGAGCCCCTAGCACAGATACGCAGTATTTT.

This clonotype was seen at least ten times. This sequence joins TRBV2 and TRBJ2-5, with no clear D. The CDR3 extends over 16 amino acids. Germline-derived CDR1 and CDR2 are SNHLY and FYNNEI. Trimming left V 0 bases short and J 4 bases short, with 15 bases between. CDR3 bases: TGTGCCAGCAGTGAAGCTGGGCGGCCTCTTCGAGAGACCCAGTACTTC. Amino acids: CASSEAGRPLRETQYF.

The CDR3 sequence is CASTRDGLAGYNEQFF. Here the CDR3 DNA reads TGTGCCAGCACCCGGGATGGACTAGCGGGTTACAATGAGCAGTTCTTC. The chain recombines TRBV3-1 with TRBJ2-1; TRBD2 matches at 11 bases. Germline loops: CDR1 LGHDT, CDR2 YNNKEL (reference sequence). This CDR3 spans 16 amino acids. The V gene end was trimmed by 7 bases and the J gene end by 4 bases; junction bases not matched to a gene: 9.